Listed below are T cell receptor beta chains from one sample, sequenced in a study of shared clonotypes between healthy human individuals. Here immunoSEQ multiplex PCR was the method, and the copy in TCRdb shows in-frame clones only, minus some. The sample has 520,000 or so clones, 79% seen once. The sequenced sample was PBMCs. The receptors were sampled from a woman aged 40 to 50 in good health. Some clones in this sample may be carry-over from other donors' samples. The CDR3 runs from the conserved cysteine through the conserved F or W. D genes are given only for firm matches. Not all rows give a size; the values are once, few, many and, for expanded clones, a class.

size,J,length,D,V,DNA,CDR3
NA,TRBJ2-3,17,TRBD2,TRBV14,TGTGCCAGCAGCCCCCGGGGCGGCGGGAGGAGCACAGATACGCAGTATTTT,CASSPRGGGRSTDTQYF
NA,TRBJ2-7,13,NA,TRBV19,TGTGCCAGTAGTATTGGAGTCAACGGCGAGCAGTACTTC,CASSIGVNGEQYF
NA,TRBJ1-2,13,NA,TRBV7-2,TGTGCCAGCAGCTTGGGGTTCGACTATGGCTACACCTTC,CASSLGFDYGYTF
NA,TRBJ2-5,15,TRBD2,TRBV29-1,TGCAGCGTTGAAGTCGTAGGGACTATCCAAGAGACCCAGTACTTC,CSVEVVGTIQETQYF
NA,TRBJ1-2,14,NA,TRBV7-9,TGTGCCAGCACCACGGACCCCCGGGTCTATGGCTACACCTTC,CASTTDPRVYGYTF
NA,TRBJ2-1,21,TRBD2,TRBV12-5,TGTGCTAGTGGTTTGCGCCCGGGACTAGCGGGAGGAAACCCAATTTACAATGAGCAGTTCTTC,CASGLRPGLAGGNPIYNEQFF
NA,TRBJ2-5,14,NA,TRBV28,TGTGCCAGCAGTTTCCAGCGGGCCCCAGGGACCCAGTACTTC,CASSFQRAPGTQYF
NA,TRBJ1-5,14,TRBD1,TRBV6-1,TGTGCCAGCAGTCAGTCAGGGGGTTGGCAGGCCCAGCATTTT,CASSQSGGWQAQHF
NA,TRBJ2-7,13,TRBD1,TRBV29-1,TGCAGCGTCGGACAGGGGATTTCCTACGAGCAGTACTTC,CSVGQGISYEQYF
NA,TRBJ2-7,16,NA,TRBV28,TGTGCCAGCAGTTCGATAGGGACTTCTCTCTCCTACGAGCAGTACTTC,CASSSIGTSLSYEQYF
NA,TRBJ2-7,15,TRBD2,TRBV5-5,TGTGCCAGCCGAATGAGCGGGAGTCAAGTAGGCGAGCAGTACTTC,CASRMSGSQVGEQYF
NA,TRBJ1-5,13,NA,TRBV6-5,TGTGCCAGCAGTACCAACAGCGAGCAGCCCCAGCATTTT,CASSTNSEQPQHF
NA,TRBJ1-3,15,NA,TRBV7-6,TGTGCCAGCAGCTTAGGGACGGGCTCTGGAAACACCATATATTTT,CASSLGTGSGNTIYF
NA,TRBJ1-3,16,NA,TRBV5-1,TGCGCCAGCAGCTTGGACGGCGTAAACTCTGGAAACACCATATATTTT,CASSLDGVNSGNTIYF
NA,TRBJ2-5,18,TRBD2,TRBV4-2,TGTGCCAGCAGCCAGGGGACTAGCGGGAGGGGGGCACAAGAGACCCAGTACTTC,CASSQGTSGRGAQETQYF
NA,TRBJ2-7,14,NA,TRBV5-1,TGCGCCAGCAGCTTGGCCACAGGGCCCGGCGAGCAGTACTTC,CASSLATGPGEQYF
once,TRBJ1-5,14,NA,TRBV4-1,TGCGCCAGCAGCCAAGATCGGGGGACCTGGCCCCAGCATTTT,CASSQDRGTWPQHF
NA,TRBJ2-1,20,NA,TRBV7-3,TGTGCCAGCAGCTTAAGGGCCGTCACAGGGCCCAGCAGCTCCTACAATGAGCAGTTCTTC,CASSLRAVTGPSSSYNEQFF
NA,TRBJ2-4,16,NA,TRBV5-1,TGCGCCAGCAGCTCGGTGGAAGTGGGCCCGGGGGACATTCAGTACTTC,CASSSVEVGPGDIQYF
NA,TRBJ1-2,14,NA,TRBV9,TGTGCCAGCAGCGTAGACAGGAACTACTATGGCTACACCTTC,CASSVDRNYYGYTF
NA,TRBJ2-1,13,TRBD1,TRBV7-3,TGTGCCAGCAGCGCCGGGACAGTCAATGAGCAGTTCTTC,CASSAGTVNEQFF
NA,TRBJ2-3,15,TRBD1,TRBV6-1,TGTGCCAGCAGTGACCGGACAGGATTCACAGATACGCAGTATTTT,CASSDRTGFTDTQYF
once,TRBJ2-7,15,TRBD2,TRBV9,TGTGCCAGCAGCGCGGGACTAGCGGAGATGGGTGAGCAGTACTTC,CASSAGLAEMGEQYF
few,TRBJ2-5,13,NA,TRBV4-3,TGCGCCAGCAGCCAAGTTGGGGGAGAGACCCAGTACTTC,CASSQVGGETQYF
NA,TRBJ2-2,13,NA,TRBV30,TGTGCCTGGAGTGTACGGTTTTCAGGGGAGCTGTTTTTT,CAWSVRFSGELFF
NA,TRBJ1-2,13,NA,TRBV9,TGTGCCAGCAGCGCCAGGGTGAACTATGGCTACACCTTC,CASSARVNYGYTF
NA,TRBJ2-1,16,TRBD2,TRBV5-1,TGCGCCAGCAGCTTGACTAGCGGGAGAAGTTACAATGAGCAGTTCTTC,CASSLTSGRSYNEQFF
NA,TRBJ2-1,13,NA,TRBV2,TGTGCCAGCAGTGGGGGGATTCTGAATGAGCAGTTCTTC,CASSGGILNEQFF
few,TRBJ2-7,15,TRBD2,TRBV5-1,TGCGCCAGCAGCAAACAGAGACTAGCGGGAGACGAGCAGTACTTC,CASSKQRLAGDEQYF
NA,TRBJ2-1,14,TRBD2,TRBV7-2,TGTGCCAGCAGCCGGACTAGCGGGGTCAATGAGCAGTTCTTC,CASSRTSGVNEQFF
NA,TRBJ2-3,14,NA,TRBV2,TGTGCCAGCAGTGGACTTCAGGGGGCGGGAGCGCAGTATTTT,CASSGLQGAGAQYF